Listed here are 9 T cell receptor beta chains from one sample, sequenced in a study of blood T cell repertoires in COVID-19. Only in-frame clones appear in the TCRdb table, and some are missing; sequencing was by immunoSEQ multiplex PCR. The table includes 56,000 or so clones, roughly three quarters detected once. Sequenced input: peripheral blood. These receptors were taken from an older woman with acute or convalescent COVID-19.

The chain couples TRBV6-1 to TRBJ2-1; 8 positions match TRBD2. The ends lost 2 bases at V and 6 bases at J; junction bases unmatched: 9. CDR1 and CDR2 (germline): MNHNS, SASEGT. The CDR3 loop spans 16 amino acids. The CDR3 reads CASSETKASGFNEQFF. CDR3 nucleotide sequence: TGTGCCAGCAGTGAAACAAAGGCTAGCGGGTTCAATGAGCAGTTCTTC.

This clone has only a few counts. The gene calls are TRBV11-2 and TRBJ2-3; perhaps TRBD2 as D (6 bases). CDR3 length: 16 residues. V gave up 7 bases and J gave up 7 bases, with 24 bases separating them. Per germline, CDR1 SGHAT and CDR2 FQNNGV. CDR3 loop: CASTQPGTRLGNTQYF. DNA for the CDR3: TGTGCCAGCACCCAACCGGGGACTCGCCTCGGTAATACGCAGTATTTT.

V gene TRBV28 combines with J gene TRBJ1-2, with 7 bases identical to TRBD1. The CDR3 loop spans 13 amino acids. J lost 7 bases, V lost 6 bases, and 8 bases had no gene match. Germline lookup yields CDR1 MDHEN and CDR2 SYDVKM. The CDR3 loop reads CASSPSGGGGYTF. CDR3 bases: TGTGCCAGCAGCCCGTCAGGGGGTGGTGGCTACACCTTC.

The CDR3 loop is CASSGAGGRNTEAFF. The CDR3 DNA reads TGTGCCAGCAGCGGAGCCGGGGGGCGGAACACTGAAGCTTTCTTT. The chain has TRBV7-2 and TRBJ1-1; a possible D gene is TRBD1 (6 bases). CDR1 SGHTA and CDR2 FQGNSA come from the germline V gene. The CDR3 runs 15 residues. Trimming pared 5 bases from V and 1 base from J, leaving 14 bases between.

The chain couples TRBV24-1 to TRBJ2-3; a weak D match, TRBD1 (5 bases). This CDR3 is 15 amino acids long. Germline values: CDR1 KGHDR, CDR2 SFDVKD. Trimming removed 1 base at V and 3 bases at J, with 10 bases between. CDR3 bases: TGTGCCACCAGTGATTTTTCCCAGGGAACAGATACGCAGTATTTT. Translating it yields CATSDFSQGTDTQYF.

The chain employs TRBV12-3 or TRBV12-4 and TRBJ1-1; D is unresolved. V lost 4 bases to trimming and J lost 3 bases, with 9 bases between them. This CDR3 spans 13 amino acids. The CDR3 DNA reads TGTGCCAGCAGTTCCCTACAGTACACTGAAGCTTTCTTT. It yields the protein CASSSLQYTEAFF.

This clone appeared a single time. The rearrangement links TRBV21-1 to TRBJ2-7; the table's TRBD1 call for D was not verified on the DNA. TRBV21-1 is classified as a pseudogene. The CDR3 has 19 residues. CDR3 in amino acids: CASSNKGESGTGGENEQYF. The CDR3 DNA is TGTGCCAGCAGCAACAAAGGCGAGTCCGGGACAGGGGGCGAAAACGAGCAGTACTTC.

The table lists this clone with a few counts. The chain uses TRBV11-3 and TRBJ2-3, with 11 bases that match TRBD2. Per germline, CDR1 SGHNT and CDR2 YENEEA. With 4 bases clipped from V and 2 bases from J, the junction kept 5 bases outside the gene matches. This CDR3 has 16 residues. The CDR3 loop reads CASSSHSGGATDTQYF. The CDR3 nucleotides read TGTGCCAGCAGCTCACATAGCGGGGGGGCCACAGATACGCAGTATTTT.

The chain has TRBV7-9 and TRBJ2-5, with TRBD1 as a possible D gene (6 bases). This CDR3 is 14 amino acids long. Germline assignment: CDR1 SEHNR and CDR2 FQNEAQ (reference sequence). V lost 2 bases and J lost 5, with 12 bases in between. CDR3 coding DNA: TGTGCCAGCAGCTTATCAGGGGTAAAGGAGACCCAGTACTTC. It encodes CASSLSGVKETQYF. The full variable domain, rest sourced from reference TRBV7-9 and TRBJ2-5, is DTGVSQNPRHKITKRGQNVTFRCDPISEHNRLYWYRQTLGQGPEFLTYFQNEAQLEKSRLLSDRFSAERPKGSFSTLEIQRTEQGDSAMYLCASSLSGVKETQYFGPGTRLLVL.